Below are 3 T cell receptor beta chains sequenced from a single sample in a study of cytomegalovirus exposure and HLA in healthy donors. Amplification used 60 Vbeta primers and 13 Jbeta primers. The assay was immunoSEQ multiplex PCR, and TCRdb's table has in-frame clones only and misses some. The table has about 150,000 clones, around four fifths seen once. Sequencing used PBMCs. The source is a man aged 35 to 55 in good health and CMV-seronegative.

The gene calls are TRBV5-5 and TRBJ1-2; unclear D gene. The CDR3 spans 14 residues. The germline V gene has CDR1 SGHKS and CDR2 YYEKEE (reference sequence). Trimming removed 1 base from V and 2 bases from J, with 9 bases in between. The CDR3 loop is CASSLWAENYGYTF. The CDR3 nucleotides are TGTGCCAGCAGCTTGTGGGCAGAGAACTATGGCTACACCTTC.

This sequence joins TRBV4-2 and TRBJ2-5; possible D gene TRBD2, 6 bases. This CDR3 is 13 amino acids long. CDR1 is LGHNA and CDR2 is YNFKEQ in the germline V gene. Deletions cut 3 bases from V and 4 bases from J, with 9 bases between. The chain's CDR3 is CASSQVGGETQYF. Written as DNA, the CDR3 is TGTGCCAGCAGCCAGGTCGGGGGAGAGACCCAGTACTTC.

The chain recombines TRBV5-5 with TRBJ2-1, with 7 positions matching TRBD1. Germline V gene data show CDR1 as SGHKS and CDR2 as YYEKEE (reference sequence). CDR3 size: 15 residues. The J segment lost 4 bases and the V segment lost 4 bases, leaving 8 bases of the junction unmatched. In nucleotides, the CDR3 is TGTGCCAGCAGCCTGCTCGGGACAGCGTACAATGAGCAGTTCTTC. Translating it yields CASSLLGTAYNEQFF.